This T cell receptor (beta chain) was captured by sequencing in a study of blood T cell repertoires in COVID-19. Study-level background: The analysed material was cDNA or gDNA that came from T cells, B-cell-depleted T cells, or PBMCs.

The CDR3 runs to 12 residues. CDR1 MNHEY and CDR2 SMNVEV come from the germline V gene (reference sequence). The germline V and J ends were trimmed by 3 bases and 5 bases, with 6 bases remaining between them. Sequencing was performed with immunoSEQ multiplex PCR; in TCRdb, only in-frame clones are kept and a portion is missing. The profile covers 110,000 or so clones, with 70% to 90% appearing a single time and 3% to 3.5% taken by the ten largest. The V gene is TRBV27, the J gene TRBJ2-3; D gene unclear. The sequencing sample was made of peripheral blood. The sequence derives from a man aged 40-49 years with acute or convalescent COVID-19. The CDR3 reads CASSLRGDTQYF. CDR3 DNA: TGTGCCAGCAGTTTGCGAGGAGATACGCAGTATTTT.